The 2 T cell receptor beta chains below come from one sample, sequenced in a study of blood T cell repertoires in COVID-19. Profiled with immunoSEQ multiplex PCR; TCRdb holds only in-frame clones, not every one. The sample yields roughly 300,000 clones, 80% to 95% seen once. Sequenced input: PBMCs or T cells enriched from blood (not recorded which). The receptors were sampled from a woman under 40 who had recovered from COVID-19.

This chain links TRBV7-9 with TRBJ1-6; D not certain. The CDR3 is 15 residues long. Looked up from germline, CDR1 is SEHNR and CDR2 is FQNEAQ (reference sequence). V gave up 5 bases and J gave up 10 bases, with 18 bases separating them. The CDR3 loop is CASSASAGKGSPLHF. The CDR3 DNA is TGTGCCAGCAGCGCCTCGGCGGGGAAAGGGTCACCCCTCCACTTT.

CDR3 sequence (DNA): TGTGCCAGCAGACTCTACAGGGCTGCAGAGACCCAGTACTTC. Protein: CASRLYRAAETQYF. The V gene is TRBV6-5, the J gene TRBJ2-5; D is possibly TRBD1 (6 bases). The V end lost 6 bases, the J end lost 4 bases, and 15 bases lay between the germline ends. Germline V gene sequence: CDR1 MNHEY, CDR2 SVGAGI. This CDR3 is 14 amino acids long.